A selection of T cell receptor beta chains follows, all from one sample in a study of blood T cell repertoires in COVID-19. The data were produced by immunoSEQ multiplex PCR, yet TCRdb's version contains in-frame clones alone and is incomplete. The table records about 260,000 clones, 75% to 95% of them present only once. Sample: peripheral blood. The receptors were gathered from a person under 35 with COVID-19, enrolled during active disease. The CDR3 runs from the conserved cysteine through the conserved F or W. Fields, in order: V gene, D gene, clone size, J gene, CDR3 DNA, CDR3 protein. D genes are given only for firm matches. The size field is filled for only some rows; it gives once, few, many or a size class.

TRBV19	TRBD1	-	TRBJ1-1	TGTGCCAGTAGTATGGCAGGGGGTGGCCCTGAAGCTTTCTTT	CASSMAGGGPEAFF
TRBV19	-	-	TRBJ1-4	TGTGCCAGTAGTATTCGGGCAACTAATGAAAAACTGTTTTTT	CASSIRATNEKLFF
TRBV20-1	-	-	TRBJ2-1	TGCAGTGCCGTGTCTTACAATGAGCAGTTCTTC	CSAVSYNEQFF
TRBV3-1/TRBV3-2	-	-	TRBJ1-3	TGTGCCAGCAGCCCCTTGTTCTCTGGAAACACCATATATTTT	CASSPLFSGNTIYF
TRBV3-1/TRBV3-2	TRBD2	-	TRBJ2-1	TGTGCCAGCAGCCCTCTAGCGGGAGGGCCGAACCCGGAGTTCTTC	CASSPLAGGPNPEFF
TRBV7-9	-	-	TRBJ2-7	TGTGCCAGCAGCCCAATGGAGGGCGGGCAGTACTTC	CASSPMEGGQYF
TRBV4-1	-	-	TRBJ1-4	TGCGCCAGCAGCCAAGTCCCCAGGGGTCTCGTCGCAACTAATGAAAAACTGTTTTTT	CASSQVPRGLVATNEKLFF
TRBV7-9	TRBD2	-	TRBJ2-1	TGTGCCAGCAGCCCCGAGGGAACGGGAGGGCTGTTTCAGTTCTTC	CASSPEGTGGLFQFF
TRBV6-5	-	-	TRBJ2-3	TGTGCCAGCAGTTATCTCCCAGGGGTGACAGATACGCAGTATTTT	CASSYLPGVTDTQYF
TRBV7-2	TRBD1	-	TRBJ1-2	TGTGCCAGCAGCTGGACAGGTGACTATGGCTACACCTTC	CASSWTGDYGYTF
TRBV7-9	TRBD2	-	TRBJ2-1	TGTGCCAGCAGGGGGACTAGCGGGAGTATCTACAATGAGCAGTTCTTC	CASRGTSGSIYNEQFF
TRBV9	TRBD2	-	TRBJ2-5	TGTGCCAGCAGCGCCGGGATAGCGGGACAAGAGACCCAGTACTTC	CASSAGIAGQETQYF
TRBV5-1	-	-	TRBJ2-7	TGCGCCAGCAGCTTGTTCCACCAGGACGAGCAGTACTTC	CASSLFHQDEQYF
TRBV5-1	TRBD2	-	TRBJ2-3	TGCGCCAGCAGCTCCGCACTAGCGGGAGGGCCCAGCACAGATACGCAGTATTTT	CASSSALAGGPSTDTQYF
TRBV7-6	-	-	TRBJ2-1	TGTGCCAGCAGCTTAACCCGGGACTACAATGAGCAGTTCTTC	CASSLTRDYNEQFF
TRBV9	-	-	TRBJ2-1	TGTGCCAGCAGCGTTGACCCCCTAGAGGAGGAGCAGTTCTTC	CASSVDPLEEEQFF
TRBV4-1	TRBD1	-	TRBJ1-1	TGCGCCAGCAGCGTTCGACAGGGCAACACTGAAGCTTTCTTT	CASSVRQGNTEAFF
TRBV9	-	-	TRBJ1-3	TGTGCCAGCAGCCTCACACCGGGCCCGGGGGGGGACACCATATATTTT	CASSLTPGPGGDTIYF
TRBV2	-	-	TRBJ2-5	TGTGCCAGCAGCCACTACCAAGAGACCCAGTACTTC	CASSHYQETQYF
TRBV18	-	once	TRBJ1-5	TGTGCCAGCTCACGGGAATTCGGGACTTCAACTCCCCAGCATTTT	CASSREFGTSTPQHF
TRBV4-3	-	-	TRBJ2-7	TGCGCCAGCAGCCCGGGGTTGGGGTCCTACGAGCAGTACTTC	CASSPGLGSYEQYF
TRBV9	-	-	TRBJ1-5	TGTGCCAGCAGCGTAGGGGTCCAGGGGAATCAGCCCCAGCATTTT	CASSVGVQGNQPQHF
TRBV5-6	TRBD1	-	TRBJ2-5	TGTGCCAGCAGCTTGGCACAGGGGAGAGAGACCCAGTACTTC	CASSLAQGRETQYF
TRBV30	TRBD1	once	TRBJ1-1	TGTGCCTGGGGAAAACAGGGGTTGACTGAAGCTTTCTTT	CAWGKQGLTEAFF
TRBV7-8	-	-	TRBJ2-2	TGTGCCAGCAGCTTGTACGGAGGGGGGGAGCTGTTTTTT	CASSLYGGGELFF
TRBV5-8	-	-	TRBJ2-2	TGTGCCAGCAGCTTGGCGGGAACGGCCGGGGAGCTGTTTTTT	CASSLAGTAGELFF
TRBV7-9	TRBD1	-	TRBJ1-3	TGTGCCAGCAGCTCCACCGGGACAGATGGAAACACCATATATTTT	CASSSTGTDGNTIYF
TRBV7-8	-	-	TRBJ1-5	TGTGCCAGCAGCGCCCGGGATCCCGGTCACCAGCATTTT	CASSARDPGHQHF
TRBV9	-	-	TRBJ1-4	TGTGCCAGCAGCGGAGCTCCAGGGGTAACTAATGAAAAACTGTTTTTT	CASSGAPGVTNEKLFF
TRBV2	-	-	TRBJ1-6	TGTGCCAGCAGGGAAACAGTACCAGGTATACCCCTCCACTTT	CASRETVPGIPLHF
TRBV7-9	TRBD1	-	TRBJ1-4	TGTGCCAGCAGTTCGGGACAGGGGGCTAATGAAAAACTGTTTTTT	CASSSGQGANEKLFF
TRBV11-2	-	once	TRBJ1-2	TGTGCCAGCAGCTTAGGCGACAGGCCGACTTCTGGCTACACCTTC	CASSLGDRPTSGYTF
TRBV14	TRBD2	-	TRBJ2-1	TGTGCCAGCAGCCAAAGTAGCGGGAGGGTCTACAATGAGCAGTTCTTC	CASSQSSGRVYNEQFF
TRBV3-1/TRBV3-2	-	-	TRBJ1-5	TGTGCCAGCAGCCAAGATAGCGGGGGGCCTCAGCCCCAGCATTTT	CASSQDSGGPQPQHF
TRBV11-2	-	-	TRBJ2-7	TGTGCCAGCAGCCGGACAGCCCTTAACTACGAGCAGTACTTC	CASSRTALNYEQYF
TRBV28	-	-	TRBJ2-4	TGTGCCAGCAGTCCACCCCAGAGGGGGATTCAGTACTTC	CASSPPQRGIQYF
TRBV30	-	-	TRBJ2-3	TGTGCCTGGAGTGGTCAGGGCACAGATACGCAGTATTTT	CAWSGQGTDTQYF
TRBV7-2	-	-	TRBJ1-2	TGTGCCAGCACCCTAGGGGAAAGGGGCCTCTATGGCTACACCTTC	CASTLGERGLYGYTF
TRBV28	-	-	TRBJ1-2	TGTGCCAGCAGTTCAGGACAGACCAACTACACCTTC	CASSSGQTNYTF
TRBV7-2	-	-	TRBJ1-1	TGTGCCAGCAGCTTATACGGGTCAAGCACTGAAGCTTTCTTT	CASSLYGSSTEAFF
TRBV6-5	TRBD1	few	TRBJ2-5	TGTGCCAGCAGTTATTCGACAGGGGGTAATAGAGAGACCCAGTACTTC	CASSYSTGGNRETQYF
TRBV27	-	few	TRBJ1-5	TGTGCCAGCAGTTTATCGGGGCCTCAGCCCCAGCATTTT	CASSLSGPQPQHF
TRBV6-6	TRBD1	-	TRBJ2-5	TGTGCCAGCAGGGGACGGACAGGGACAAGTGAGACCCAGTACTTC	CASRGRTGTSETQYF
TRBV2	TRBD1	once	TRBJ1-5	TGTGCCAGCAGTTTCTTGACAGGGGGGCAGCCCCAGCATTTT	CASSFLTGGQPQHF
TRBV19	-	-	TRBJ2-1	TGTGCCAGTAGTTCCCCGGGGACTGTTGAGCAGTTCTTC	CASSSPGTVEQFF
TRBV15	-	-	TRBJ2-2	TGTGCCACCGTTCGAGAAGGCCGGCAGGGTGGTAGCGGGGAGCTGTTTTTT	CATVREGRQGGSGELFF
TRBV18	TRBD1	-	TRBJ2-7	TGTGCCAGCTCGGACAGGACGGGCGAGCTCAACTTC	CASSDRTGELNF